The 8 T cell receptor beta chains given below trace back to one sample, sequenced in a study of cytomegalovirus exposure and HLA in healthy donors. Both 60 Vbeta primers and 13 Jbeta primers went into the PCR. Method: immunoSEQ multiplex PCR; TCRdb's copy keeps in-frame clones and lacks some. The sample contains some 110,000 clones, around 75% of which appear only once. The sequenced sample was PBMCs. These receptors were obtained from a woman in her twenties or thirties in good health and CMV-seronegative.

For the CDR3, the DNA is TGTGCCAGCAGACGACAGGGGGAAGAGACCCAGTACTTC. Translation: CASRRQGEETQYF. V usage is TRBV6-6 and J usage is TRBJ2-5; 9 nucleotides align to TRBD1. There are 13 residues in the CDR3. After removal of 6 bases from V and 3 bases from J, the junction contained 2 bases not matched to a gene. The germline V gene encodes CDR1 MNHNY and CDR2 SVGAGI (reference sequence).

J is TRBJ1-1 and V is TRBV11-3; 10 nucleotides align to TRBD1. The length of the CDR3 is 14 residues. Losses at the gene ends were 7 bases for V and 1 base for J; bases not matched to a gene: 3. Germline V gene lookup returns CDR1 SGHNT and CDR2 YENEEA. The CDR3 spells CASMTGGWNTEAFF. For the CDR3, the DNA is TGTGCCAGCATGACAGGGGGCTGGAACACTGAAGCTTTCTTT.

The chain joins TRBV5-1 to TRBJ1-1; no firm D call. The CDR3 is made up of 15 amino acids. In germline, CDR1 is SGHRS, CDR2 YFSETQ. Trimming removed 6 bases from V and 1 base from J, with 16 bases in between. CDR3 residues: CASNPDADSNTEAFF. CDR3 sequence (DNA): TGCGCCAGCAACCCGGATGCGGACTCGAACACTGAAGCTTTCTTT.

The chain links TRBV30 to TRBJ2-5, with D maybe TRBD1 (5 bases). The CDR3 runs to 14 residues. Trimming took off 0 bases at V and 5 bases at J, with 13 bases between the two ends. Per the germline V gene, CDR1 is GTSNPN and CDR2 is SVGIG (reference sequence). The CDR3 sequence is CAWSVGAQRETQYF. The CDR3 nucleotides are TGTGCCTGGAGTGTAGGGGCGCAGAGGGAGACCCAGTACTTC.

This chain links TRBV10-3 with TRBJ2-1; TRBD1 agrees at 8 bases. With 9 bases clipped from V and 6 bases from J, the junction kept 10 bases outside the gene matches. The CDR3 contains 14 residues. Germline assignment: CDR1 ENHRY and CDR2 SYGVKD. CDR3 residues: CAILDRAEGNEQFF. DNA of the CDR3: TGTGCCATATTGGACAGGGCGGAGGGCAATGAGCAGTTCTTC.

The rearrangement links TRBV7-2 to TRBJ2-7; D might be TRBD1 (6 bases). V gave up 3 bases and J gave up 4 bases, with 13 bases separating them. Looked up from germline, CDR1 is SGHTA and CDR2 is FQGNSA. CDR3 size: 14 residues. CDR3 sequence (DNA): TGTGCCAGCAGCTTTGACAGGAGTATATACGAGCAGTACTTC. This gives the protein CASSFDRSIYEQYF.

The J gene is TRBJ2-1, the V gene TRBV5-1; D gene uncertain. The CDR3 contains 15 residues. Trimming left V 4 bases short and J 8 bases short, with 19 bases between. CDR1 and CDR2 from the germline V gene are SGHRS and YFSETQ. The CDR3 loop reads CASSPRPSQAHEQFF. In DNA form, the CDR3 reads TGCGCCAGCAGCCCGAGACCCTCCCAGGCACATGAGCAGTTCTTC.

This clone has just one count. This chain uses TRBV5-1 with TRBJ2-2; no reliable D call. The CDR3 spans 15 residues. CDR1 and CDR2 from the germline V gene are SGHRS and YFSETQ. The ends were cut back, 0 bases at V and 2 bases at J, with 8 bases in the middle. This CDR3 reads CASSLVTANTGELFF. The CDR3, as DNA: TGCGCCAGCAGCTTGGTCACAGCTAACACCGGGGAGCTGTTTTTT.